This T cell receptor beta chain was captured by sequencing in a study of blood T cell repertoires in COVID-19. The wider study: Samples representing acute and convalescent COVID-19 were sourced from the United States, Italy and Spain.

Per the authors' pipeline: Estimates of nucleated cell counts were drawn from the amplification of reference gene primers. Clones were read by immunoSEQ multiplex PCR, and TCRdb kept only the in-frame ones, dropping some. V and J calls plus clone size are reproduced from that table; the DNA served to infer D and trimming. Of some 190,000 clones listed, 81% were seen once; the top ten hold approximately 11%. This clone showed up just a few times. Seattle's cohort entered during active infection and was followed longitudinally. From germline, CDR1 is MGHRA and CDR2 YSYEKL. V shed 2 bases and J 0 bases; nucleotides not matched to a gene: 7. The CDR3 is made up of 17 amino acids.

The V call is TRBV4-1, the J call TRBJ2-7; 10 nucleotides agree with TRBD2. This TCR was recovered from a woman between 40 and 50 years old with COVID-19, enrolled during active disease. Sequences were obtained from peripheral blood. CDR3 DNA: TGCGCCAGCAGCCAACAACGTAGCGGGGGGAGCTCCTACGAGCAGTACTTC. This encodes CASSQQRSGGSSYEQYF.